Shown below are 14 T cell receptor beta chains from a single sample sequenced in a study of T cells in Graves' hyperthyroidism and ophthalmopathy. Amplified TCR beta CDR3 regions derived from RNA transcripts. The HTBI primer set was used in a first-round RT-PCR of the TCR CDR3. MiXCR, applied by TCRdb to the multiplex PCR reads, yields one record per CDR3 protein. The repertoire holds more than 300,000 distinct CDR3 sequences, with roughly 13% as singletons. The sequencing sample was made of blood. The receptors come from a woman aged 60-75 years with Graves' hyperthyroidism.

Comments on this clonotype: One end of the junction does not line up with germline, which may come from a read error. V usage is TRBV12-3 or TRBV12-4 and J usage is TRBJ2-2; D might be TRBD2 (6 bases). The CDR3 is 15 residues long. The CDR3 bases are TGTGCCAGCAGTCACGAAGATCCGAACACCGGGGGGCTGTTTTTT. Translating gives CASSHEDPNTGGLFF.

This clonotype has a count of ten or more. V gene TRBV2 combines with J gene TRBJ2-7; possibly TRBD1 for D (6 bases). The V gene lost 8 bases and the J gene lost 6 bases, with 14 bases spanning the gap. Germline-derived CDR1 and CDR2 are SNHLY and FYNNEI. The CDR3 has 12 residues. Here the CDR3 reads CASGTGFGEQYF. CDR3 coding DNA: TGTGCCAGCGGAACAGGGTTCGGCGAGCAGTACTTC. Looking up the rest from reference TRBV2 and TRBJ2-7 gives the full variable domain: EPEVTQTPSHQVTQMGQEVILRCVPISNHLYFYWYRQILGQKVEFLVSFYNNEISEKSEIFDDQFSVERPDGSNFTLKIRSTKLEDSAMYFCASGTGFGEQYFGPGTRLTVT.

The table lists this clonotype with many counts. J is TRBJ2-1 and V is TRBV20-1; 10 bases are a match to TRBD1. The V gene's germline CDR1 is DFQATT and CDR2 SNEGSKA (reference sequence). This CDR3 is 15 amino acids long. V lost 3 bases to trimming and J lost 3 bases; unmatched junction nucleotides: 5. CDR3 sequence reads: CSARSGQGFYNEQFF. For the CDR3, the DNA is TGCAGTGCTAGGTCGGGACAGGGGTTCTACAATGAGCAGTTCTTC.

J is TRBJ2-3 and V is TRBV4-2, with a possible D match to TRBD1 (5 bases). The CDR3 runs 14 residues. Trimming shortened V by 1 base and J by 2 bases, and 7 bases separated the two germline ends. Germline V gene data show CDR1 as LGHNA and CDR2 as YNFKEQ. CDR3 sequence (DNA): TGTGCCAGCAGCCAAGTGGACAACACAGATACGCAGTATTTT. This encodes CASSQVDNTDTQYF.

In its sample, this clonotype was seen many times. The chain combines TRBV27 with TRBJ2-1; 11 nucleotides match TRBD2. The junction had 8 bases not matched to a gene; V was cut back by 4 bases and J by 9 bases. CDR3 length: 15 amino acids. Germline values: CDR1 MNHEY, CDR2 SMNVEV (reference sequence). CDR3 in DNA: TGTGCCAGCAGTTCGGAACTAGCGGGAGTTGGTGAGCAGTTCTTC. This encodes CASSSELAGVGEQFF.

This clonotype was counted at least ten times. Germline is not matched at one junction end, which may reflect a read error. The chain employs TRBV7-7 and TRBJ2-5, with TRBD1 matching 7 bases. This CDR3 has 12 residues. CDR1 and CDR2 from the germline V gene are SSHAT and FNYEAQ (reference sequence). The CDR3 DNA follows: TGTGCTAGCAGCGAAAACAGGGGGACCCAGTACTTC. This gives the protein CASSENRGTQYF.

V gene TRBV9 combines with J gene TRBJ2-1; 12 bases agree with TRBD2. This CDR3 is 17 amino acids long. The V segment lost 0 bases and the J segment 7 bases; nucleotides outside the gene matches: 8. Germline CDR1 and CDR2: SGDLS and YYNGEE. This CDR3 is CASSVEYGTSGLNEQFF. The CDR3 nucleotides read TGTGCCAGCAGCGTAGAATACGGGACTAGCGGGTTAAATGAGCAGTTCTTC.

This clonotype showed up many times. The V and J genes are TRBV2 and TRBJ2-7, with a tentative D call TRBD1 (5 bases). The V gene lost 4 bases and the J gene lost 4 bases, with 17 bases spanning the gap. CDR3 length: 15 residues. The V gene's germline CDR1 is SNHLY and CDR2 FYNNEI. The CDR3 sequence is CASSGQGVGTYEQYF. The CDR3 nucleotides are TGTGCCAGCAGTGGACAAGGGGTAGGCACTTACGAGCAGTACTTC. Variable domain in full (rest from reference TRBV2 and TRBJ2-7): EPEVTQTPSHQVTQMGQEVILRCVPISNHLYFYWYRQILGQKVEFLVSFYNNEISEKSEIFDDQFSVERPDGSNFTLKIRSTKLEDSAMYFCASSGQGVGTYEQYFGPGTRLTVT.

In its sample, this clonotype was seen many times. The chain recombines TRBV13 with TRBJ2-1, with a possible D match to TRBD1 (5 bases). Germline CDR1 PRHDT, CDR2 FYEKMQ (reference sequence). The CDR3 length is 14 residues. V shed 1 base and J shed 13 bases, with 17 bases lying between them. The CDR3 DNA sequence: TGTGCCAGCAGCTTAGTTGCCAGGGCTAAAAGACAGTTCTTC. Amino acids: CASSLVARAKRQFF. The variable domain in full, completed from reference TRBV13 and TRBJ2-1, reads AAGVIQSPRHLIKEKRETATLKCYPIPRHDTVYWYQQGPGQDPQFLISFYEKMQSDKGSIPDRFSAQQFSDYHSELNMSSLELGDSALYFCASSLVARAKRQFFGPGTRLTVL.

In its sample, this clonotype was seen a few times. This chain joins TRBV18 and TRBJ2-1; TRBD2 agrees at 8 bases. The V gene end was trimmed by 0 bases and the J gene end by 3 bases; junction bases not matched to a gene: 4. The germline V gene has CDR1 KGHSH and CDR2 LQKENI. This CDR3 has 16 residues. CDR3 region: CASSPPNSGDYNEQFF. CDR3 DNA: TGTGCCAGCTCACCACCGAATAGCGGGGACTACAATGAGCAGTTCTTC.

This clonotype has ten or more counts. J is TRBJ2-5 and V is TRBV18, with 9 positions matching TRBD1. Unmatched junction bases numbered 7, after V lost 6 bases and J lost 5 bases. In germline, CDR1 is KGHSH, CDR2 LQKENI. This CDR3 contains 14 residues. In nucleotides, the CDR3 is TGTGCCAGCTCCCCGGGACAGGGAGTGGAGACCCAGTACTTC. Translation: CASSPGQGVETQYF.

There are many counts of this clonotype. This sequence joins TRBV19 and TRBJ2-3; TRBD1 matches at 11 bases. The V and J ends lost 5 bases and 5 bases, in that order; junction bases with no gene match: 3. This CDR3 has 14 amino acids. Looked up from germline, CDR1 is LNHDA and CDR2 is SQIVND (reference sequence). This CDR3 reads CASSEDRGRDTQYF. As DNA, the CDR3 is TGTGCCAGTAGTGAGGACAGGGGGCGAGATACGCAGTATTTT.

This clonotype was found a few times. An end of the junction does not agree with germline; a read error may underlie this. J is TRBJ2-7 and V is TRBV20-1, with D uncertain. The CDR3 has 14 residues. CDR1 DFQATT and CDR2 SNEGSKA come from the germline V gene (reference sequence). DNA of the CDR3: TGCAGTGCTAGCCCCACGGGTAGGCCCTACGAGCAGTGCTTC. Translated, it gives CSASPTGRPYEQCF.

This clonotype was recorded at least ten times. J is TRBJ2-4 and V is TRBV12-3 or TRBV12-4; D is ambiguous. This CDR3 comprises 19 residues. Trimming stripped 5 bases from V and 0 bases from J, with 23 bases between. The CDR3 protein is CASSKGSVQDLLAKNIQYF. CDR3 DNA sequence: TGTGCCAGCAGTAAAGGTTCCGTCCAGGATCTGTTAGCCAAAAACATTCAGTACTTC.